This T cell receptor (beta chain) was found in a study of cytomegalovirus exposure and HLA in healthy donors. For the study at large: T cells numbering some 170 million yielded approximately 120 million unique TCR beta sequences in an earlier analysis. Whole-study results and caveats: HLA restriction was apparent for most CMV-associated TCR beta chains in a later analysis. A previous analysis found most TCR beta V segments productive roughly 90% or roughly 30% of the time. The study put 150 to 200 TCR beta chains on its list as cytomegalovirus-associated.

For this clone: Its antigen is not known.

Germline V gene sequence: CDR1 MGHRA, CDR2 YSYEKL. The CDR3 runs 12 residues. V was cut by 4 bases and J by 3 bases, with 6 bases left in between. 60 Vbeta and 13 Jbeta primers were used in PCR. TCRdb's copy holds only in-frame clones and misses some; the assay was immunoSEQ multiplex PCR. Among 150,000 to 200,000 clones listed, around four fifths were seen once. Sequenced material: PBMCs. The source of this sequence is a woman aged 25 to 39 in good health and CMV-seronegative. This sequence joins TRBV4-1 and TRBJ1-1, with no clear D. This chain's CDR3 is CASSREYTEAFF. The CDR3 DNA reads TGCGCCAGCAGCCGCGAATACACTGAAGCTTTCTTT.